The TCR beta chain described here comes from a study of regulatory T cells in long-lasting Graves disease (dated by TCRdb to about 2021). Regarding the complete study: Persistent Graves' disease was defined as persistently positive TSH receptor autoantibodies together with antithyroid drug treatment for over 5 years. In the clinical cohort, patients with persistent Graves' disease had used antithyroid drugs for an average of around 9.9 years. A total of around 35 samples were covered by TCR sequencing, comprising some 13 persistent and around 20 newly diagnosed Graves' disease patients. Patients with persistent Graves' disease were compared with patients with newly diagnosed Graves' disease using TCR sequencing and RNA sequencing of peripheral blood. The study took place in China and was registered as a clinical trial. Overall study outcomes, separate from this receptor: Only peripheral blood was studied, because thyroid tissue, the primary lesion, was inaccessible. A larger number of public clonotypes was shared among persistent patients (about 2,700) than among newly diagnosed patients (roughly 970). Lower TCR Shannon entropy and fewer highly expanded clones were observed in persistent Graves' disease patients than in newly diagnosed patients, which suggested clonal expansion. Only the TCR beta chain was sequenced and analyzed. The authors acknowledged the small sample size as a limitation that may reduce accuracy. Preferential use of TRBV28, TRBJ1-2 and TRBJ2-5 was observed in persistent disease, whereas TRBV20-1 and TRBJ2-1 were favored in newly diagnosed disease.

Libraries came from multiplex PCR. Sequencing took place on an Illumina HiSeq 4000. To build TCR beta libraries, CDR3 regions were amplified by Arm-PCR using iRepertoire HTBI primers. Gel purification was performed on PCR products prior to sequencing. The source study handled its data this way. Gene usage analysis of CDR3 amino acid clonotypes relied on the approximately 68 TRBV and over 13 TRBJ segments identified across samples. COPE and FqMerger were used to merge the filtered high-quality paired reads into contigs. BLAST was used to align contigs to IMGT TRBV, TRBD and TRBJ reference genes, and CDR3 was defined according to IMGT. Any clonotype with a frequency above 0.1% was counted as a highly expanded clone. Repertoire diversity was measured by Shannon entropy, and V-J evenness by the Gini coefficient. A clonotype was considered public if more than one individual shared it. TCRdb handled the public reads itself, with Q25 trimming in fastp and clone calling in MiXCR, and kept productive beta chains. Identical CDR3 protein sequences are pooled into one entry, listed with their most common genes and DNA. These V and J calls rely on TCRdb rather than the paper's analysis. Across this sample there are approximately 690,000 distinct CDR3 sequences, with approximately 31% seen only once. The ten biggest clones cover 40% to 50% of the sample.

V sheds 1 base and J sheds 0 bases, leaving 10 bases between their ends. CDR1 and CDR2 were assigned from the germline V gene as SGHRS and YFSETQ. The CDR3, from cysteine to phenylalanine, totals 15 residues. Only the CDR3 DNA stays, 45 bases, in frame from base 1. The time point label on this specimen signifies: persistent/refractory GD, antithyroid drugs over 5 years with positive TRAb. For both TCR sequencing and RNA sequencing, RNA was extracted from PBMCs using TRIzol. The diagnosis of Graves' disease followed American Thyroid Association guidelines. Recruitment of patients was carried out at an endocrinology department in Xi'an, China. Each patient gave 9 to 10 milliliters of peripheral blood, collected in an EDTA anticoagulant tube. Ficoll Paque Plus density gradient separation was used to isolate PBMCs, and no further T cell sorting was performed. RNA quality was checked with an Agilent 2100 Bioanalyzer and agarose gel, and concentration with a NanoDrop 2000.

Remarks on this clonotype: Its specific antigen is unknown. Base-call qualities are not available, and no considerably larger clone is one nucleotide away.

In this chain, TRBV5-1 is recombined with TRBJ1-1; the D gene is not confidently resolved. The specimen comprised peripheral blood mononuclear cells (PBMCs), sampled when the disease was refractory, from a patient treated with antithyroid drugs. This receptor was identified in a female donor with Graves disease. The CDR3 protein: CASSLKATMNTEAFF. The DNA reads TGCGCCAGCAGCTTGAAGGCGACCATGAACACTGAAGCTTTCTTT.